The 19 T cell receptor beta chains given below trace back to one sample, sequenced in a study of cytomegalovirus exposure and HLA in healthy donors. Primers for the PCR totalled 60 Vbeta and 13 Jbeta. The assay was immunoSEQ multiplex PCR, and TCRdb's table has in-frame clones only and misses some. The data contain roughly 120,000 clones, over 70% of them seen just once; the ten biggest clones take up around 2.1%. The material sequenced was PBMCs. The origin of the receptors is a woman in her thirties or forties in good health and CMV-seropositive.

Here the CDR3 reads CASSPRDGGQHTDTQYF. The CDR3 nucleotides read TGTGCCAGCTCACCCCGGGACGGGGGGCAACACACAGATACGCAGTATTTT. The chain recombines TRBV18 with TRBJ2-3, with D tentatively TRBD2 (7 bases). The V gene lost 3 bases and the J gene lost 2 bases, with 18 bases spanning the gap. The CDR3 is 17 amino acids. Germline V CDR1 and CDR2: KGHSH, LQKENI.

The V gene is TRBV11-1, the J gene TRBJ2-1, with a weak D call TRBD2 (5 bases). Trimming cost V 5 bases and J 0 bases, with 23 bases left between them. From germline, CDR1 is SGHAT and CDR2 FQDESV (reference sequence). The CDR3 runs to 19 residues. As DNA, the CDR3 is TGTGCCAGCAGCAGTACTAGGGAGTTCGGTCGCAGCTCCTACAATGAGCAGTTCTTC. This sequence encodes CASSSTREFGRSSYNEQFF.

The chain recombines TRBV6-5 with TRBJ2-1; D remains unclear. Trimming left V 4 bases short and J 0 bases short, with 7 bases between. The germline V gene encodes CDR1 MNHEY and CDR2 SVGAGI. The CDR3 covers 14 residues. CDR3 amino acids: CASSLASSYNEQFF. The CDR3 DNA follows: TGTGCCAGCAGTTTGGCTAGCTCCTACAATGAGCAGTTCTTC.

The CDR3 region has the DNA TGTGCCAGCAGTGAAAGAGCTGGCTACACCTTC. Translated, it gives CASSERAGYTF. The V gene is TRBV2, the J gene TRBJ1-2; no firm D call. V was trimmed by 2 bases and J by 7 bases, leaving 5 bases between them. Germline V gene lookup returns CDR1 SNHLY and CDR2 FYNNEI. The CDR3 has 11 amino acids.

The V gene is TRBV6-5, the J gene TRBJ1-2; TRBD1 is a possible D gene (5 bases). Per the germline V gene, CDR1 is MNHEY and CDR2 is SVGAGI. The V end lost 7 bases, the J end lost 7 bases, and 16 bases lay between the germline ends. This CDR3 is 13 amino acids long. CDR3 residues: CASKTPGGTGYTF. CDR3 DNA: TGTGCCAGCAAGACCCCGGGGGGGACTGGCTACACCTTC.

The V gene is TRBV2, the J gene TRBJ1-2, with D possibly TRBD1 on 6 matching bases. The V end lost 3 bases, the J end lost 7 bases, and 18 bases lay between the germline ends. The CDR3 covers 15 residues. Germline V CDR1 and CDR2: SNHLY, FYNNEI. CDR3 residues: CASSEQGSRSIGYTF. Written as DNA, the CDR3 is TGTGCCAGCAGTGAGCAGGGGTCCCGAAGCATTGGCTACACCTTC.

The chain is built from TRBV5-1 and TRBJ1-1, with 9 bases that match TRBD1. The CDR3 has 16 residues. V trimming: 4 bases; J trimming: 1 base; junction bases outside the gene matches: 8. CDR1 and CDR2 from the germline V gene are SGHRS and YFSETQ. CDR3: CASSLTGQGKNTEAFF. The CDR3 coding sequence is TGCGCCAGCAGCCTGACGGGACAGGGTAAGAACACTGAAGCTTTCTTT.

This clone was detected a few times. As DNA, the CDR3 is TGTGCCAGCAGCTTAGGAGGGGGGGGGAATGAGCAGTTCTTC. Translated, it gives CASSLGGGGNEQFF. The chain is built from TRBV7-2 and TRBJ2-1, with TRBD2 as a possible D gene (7 bases). CDR3 length: 14 amino acids. Trimming took off 1 base at V and 7 bases at J, with 11 bases between the two ends. Germline V gene lookup returns CDR1 SGHTA and CDR2 FQGNSA.

The V gene is TRBV4-1, the J gene TRBJ2-2, with D perhaps matching TRBD2 (5 bases). Germline CDR1 reads MGHRA; CDR2 reads YSYEKL. The CDR3 covers 15 residues. V shed 2 bases and J shed 4 bases, with 11 bases lying between them. The CDR3 DNA is TGCGCCAGCAGCCAATATCGAGGGTCCACCGGGGAGCTGTTTTTT. Encoded protein: CASSQYRGSTGELFF.

This clone was seen a few times. The rearrangement uses TRBV4-2 and TRBJ1-4; D gene uncertain. The V end was cut by 0 bases, the J end by 0 bases, with 5 bases between. Per the germline V gene, CDR1 is LGHNA and CDR2 is YNFKEQ. The CDR3 totals 15 residues. This chain's CDR3 is CASSQETATNEKLFF. In DNA, the CDR3 is TGTGCCAGCAGCCAAGAAACTGCAACTAATGAAAAACTGTTTTTT.

The J gene is TRBJ1-6, the V gene TRBV11-2; 7 bases map to TRBD1. With 5 bases clipped from V and 10 bases from J, the junction kept 8 bases outside the gene matches. The CDR3 length is 14 residues. The germline CDR1 and CDR2 sequences are SGHAT and FQNNGV. CDR3: CASSPTGYGSPLHF. As DNA, the CDR3 is TGTGCCAGCAGCCCGACAGGGTATGGCTCACCCCTCCACTTT.

The chain combines TRBV4-3 with TRBJ1-1; 10 positions agree with TRBD1. With 1 base clipped from V and 7 bases from J, the junction kept 6 bases outside the gene matches. The length of the CDR3 is 15 residues. Germline CDR1 and CDR2: LGHNA and YSLEER. The CDR3 protein is CASSQGQGAINEAFF. Written as DNA, the CDR3 is TGCGCCAGCAGCCAAGGACAGGGGGCAATTAATGAAGCTTTCTTT.

The table lists this clone with a count of one. V and J are TRBV6-5 and TRBJ2-3; 8 nucleotides agree with TRBD2. J gave up 2 bases and V 6 bases, and 4 bases lay outside the gene matches. CDR3 length: 14 residues. The germline CDR1 and CDR2 sequences are MNHEY and SVGAGI. The chain's CDR3 is CASRSSGFTDTQYF. The CDR3 region has the DNA TGTGCCAGCAGGTCTAGCGGGTTCACAGATACGCAGTATTTT.

The chain employs TRBV4-2 and TRBJ1-1, with TRBD1 as a possible D gene (6 bases). CDR1 is LGHNA, CDR2 YNFKEQ, per germline. The CDR3 extends over 14 amino acids. V was trimmed by 7 bases and J by 3 bases, leaving 15 bases between them. Here the CDR3 DNA reads TGTGCCAGCACCTCAGCACAGGGTTACACTGAAGCTTTCTTT. It encodes CASTSAQGYTEAFF.

The chain carries TRBV7-2 and TRBJ1-5; the D is unclear. The germline CDR1 and CDR2 sequences are SGHTA and FQGNSA. CDR3 length equals 16 residues. Trimming left V 2 bases short and J 1 base short, with 12 bases between. DNA of the CDR3: TGTGCCAGCAGCTTAAAAGTGGCAGTGAGCAATCAGCCCCAGCATTTT. It encodes CASSLKVAVSNQPQHF.

The rearrangement links TRBV30 to TRBJ1-4; TRBD1 matches 9 bases. V gave up 5 bases and J gave up 3 bases; unmatched junction bases: 4. Germline loops: CDR1 GTSNPN, CDR2 SVGIG (reference sequence). CDR3 length: 14 amino acids. CDR3 coding DNA: TGTGCCTGGTCTCGGACAGGGGCTAATGAAAAACTGTTTTTT. As protein: CAWSRTGANEKLFF.

The rearrangement links TRBV18 to TRBJ2-1, with D possibly TRBD2 on 5 matching bases. V was pared by 6 bases and J by 3 bases, with 9 bases between. Germline values: CDR1 KGHSH, CDR2 LQKENI. There are 13 residues in the CDR3. The CDR3 here is CASSPGVYNEQFF. The CDR3 nucleotides read TGTGCCAGCTCCCCCGGGGTCTACAATGAGCAGTTCTTC. The whole variable domain, remainder taken from reference TRBV18 and TRBJ2-1, is NAGVMQNPRHLVRRRGQEARLRCSPMKGHSHVYWYRQLPEEGLKFMVYLQKENIIDESGMPKERFSAEFPKEGPSILRIQQVVRGDSAAYFCASSPGVYNEQFFGPGTRLTVL.

V is TRBV4-1 and J is TRBJ1-6; 9 nucleotides align to TRBD1. Germline lookup yields CDR1 MGHRA and CDR2 YSYEKL. The CDR3 runs to 17 residues. V lost 0 bases, J lost 8 bases, and 8 bases stayed unmatched. The CDR3 protein is CASSQEDRGPGDSPLHF. In nucleotides, the CDR3 is TGCGCCAGCAGCCAAGAGGACAGGGGCCCCGGGGATTCACCCCTCCACTTT.

This clone was seen once. The rearrangement uses TRBV2 and TRBJ1-5; D might be TRBD1 (6 bases). CDR3 length: 14 amino acids. Germline loops: CDR1 SNHLY, CDR2 FYNNEI. V dropped 3 bases and J dropped 5 bases, with 11 bases sitting between them. The CDR3 DNA is TGTGCCAGCAGTGAGGACAGAGGATATCAGCCCCAGCATTTT. This encodes CASSEDRGYQPQHF.